Listed here is a single TCR beta chain. Antigen specificity is unknown. The CDR3 runs to 15 residues. Germline CDR1 MDHEN, CDR2 SYDVKM. Trimming left V 8 bases short and J 6 bases short, with 19 bases between. Template switching introduced a universal primer site, and the cDNA bore unique molecular identifiers. TCRdb ran MiXCR on the 5' RACE reads and lists one entry per CDR3 protein. The sample lists roughly 700,000 distinct CDR3 sequences, about 9.4% seen once, with 0.75% to 1% in the top ten. The sample comes from a study of identical twins. Regarding the study as a whole: For zero-insertion analyses, partial confounding could come from invariant MAIT and iNKT cells. Clonotypes of the beta chain that were abundant in cord blood carried fewer insertions (memory repertoires showed none).

This sample also appeared in a second study, on yellow fever vaccine responses in identical twins.

Sequencing used PBMCs. This TCR was recovered from a woman between 18 and 29 years old in good health. The V gene is TRBV28, the J gene TRBJ2-2; D unresolved. CDR3 in amino acids: CASGRSSLGAGELFF. Written as DNA, the CDR3 is TGTGCCAGCGGCCGCTCTAGTTTGGGTGCCGGGGAGCTGTTTTTT.